Listed here are 19 T cell receptor beta chains from one sample, sequenced in a study of PD-1 blockade in mismatch repair-deficient tumors. TCRdb keeps only in-frame clones here, not all; method: immunoSEQ multiplex PCR. Of some 70,000 clones listed, about 72% were seen once; the top ten hold 4.5% to 7%. Sequencing was performed on peripheral blood, taken 2 weeks after starting pembrolizumab. The receptors stem from an adult with mismatch repair-deficient cancer.

This chain's CDR3 is CASSHGGQDNNYGYTF. The DNA of the CDR3 is TGTGCCAGCAGCCATGGGGGACAGGACAATAACTATGGCTACACCTTC. The V and J genes are TRBV4-2 and TRBJ1-2; the match to TRBD1 covers 8 bases. In germline, CDR1 is LGHNA, CDR2 YNFKEQ. The V gene end was trimmed by 3 bases and the J gene end by 1 base; junction bases not matched to a gene: 7. The CDR3 spans 16 residues.

The V gene is TRBV4-3, the J gene TRBJ2-1, with D possibly TRBD2 on 5 matching bases. The ends were cut back, 0 bases at V and 8 bases at J, with 8 bases in the middle. This CDR3 contains 13 residues. Germline V lookup: CDR1 LGHNA, CDR2 YSLEER. The CDR3 spells CASSQDRRDEQFF. Written as DNA, the CDR3 is TGCGCCAGCAGCCAAGATCGGCGGGATGAGCAGTTCTTC.

The chain has TRBV7-9 and TRBJ2-7, with D maybe TRBD1 (6 bases). This CDR3 spans 16 amino acids. The V gene's germline CDR1 is SEHNR and CDR2 FQNEAQ (reference sequence). V was clipped by 0 bases and J by 2 bases, with 14 bases between them. CDR3 sequence (DNA): TGTGCCAGCAGCTTAGCGCGAAAGACAGGTGCCTACGAGCAGTACTTC. The encoded protein is CASSLARKTGAYEQYF.

J is TRBJ1-5 and V is TRBV5-8; TRBD1 matches 7 bases. This CDR3 comprises 16 residues. V trimming: 0 bases; J trimming: 9 bases; junction bases outside the gene matches: 12. From germline, CDR1 is SGHTS and CDR2 YDEGEE. In DNA, the CDR3 is TGTGCCAGCAGCTTGGGTTTGGGACAGCTCTCTGGGCCCCAGCATTTT. Translation: CASSLGLGQLSGPQHF.

The chain employs TRBV11-2 and TRBJ2-7; the D is unclear. Germline V gene lookup returns CDR1 SGHAT and CDR2 FQNNGV. The CDR3 totals 12 residues. Trimming stripped 2 bases from V and 0 bases from J, with 2 bases between. CDR3 in DNA: TGTGCCAGCAGCTTATCCTCCTACGAGCAGTACTTC. Protein: CASSLSSYEQYF.

The CDR3: CASSQQGSSGNTIYF. The CDR3 bases are TGTGCCAGCAGCCAACAGGGGAGCTCTGGAAACACCATATATTTT. V usage is TRBV2 and J usage is TRBJ1-3; 7 nucleotides line up with TRBD1. Losses at the gene ends were 6 bases for V and 0 bases for J; bases not matched to a gene: 5. The CDR3 length is 15 residues. The germline V gene encodes CDR1 SNHLY and CDR2 FYNNEI.

In DNA form, the CDR3 reads TGTGCCAGCAGGTCAACTAGCGGGAGGTGGGATGAGCAGTTCTTC. Protein product: CASRSTSGRWDEQFF. This sequence joins TRBV7-8 and TRBJ2-1, with TRBD2 identical over 12 bases. This CDR3 is 15 amino acids long. J lost 8 bases, V lost 6 bases, and 8 bases had no gene match. Per the germline V gene, CDR1 is SGHVS and CDR2 is FQNEAQ. Drawing the rest from reference TRBV7-8 and TRBJ2-1, the complete variable domain is GAGVSQSPRYKVAKRGQDVALRCDPISGHVSLFWYQQALGQGPEFLTYFQNEAQLDKSGLPSDRFFAERPEGSVSTLKIQRTQQEDSAVYLCASRSTSGRWDEQFFGPGTRLTVL.

The gene calls are TRBV27 and TRBJ2-3; D perhaps matches TRBD2 (5 bases). Trimming pared 6 bases from V and 1 base from J, leaving 29 bases between. The germline gives CDR1 MNHEY, CDR2 SMNVEV (reference sequence). This CDR3 spans 20 amino acids. The CDR3: CASSLHGPSSPAVGTDTQYF. CDR3 DNA sequence: TGTGCCAGCAGCCTGCACGGGCCTTCTAGCCCCGCCGTGGGCACAGATACGCAGTATTTT.

This clone occurred a few times. The V and J genes are TRBV14 and TRBJ2-7, with no clear D. The germline V gene encodes CDR1 SGHDN and CDR2 FVKESK. V was pared by 0 bases and J by 7 bases, with 4 bases between. There are 11 residues in the CDR3. The CDR3 reads CASSQDLEQYF. CDR3 DNA: TGTGCCAGCAGCCAAGATCTGGAGCAGTACTTC.

The chain employs TRBV7-8 and TRBJ1-1; D not certain. Germline lookup yields CDR1 SGHVS and CDR2 FQNEAQ. V dropped 5 bases and J dropped 0 bases, with 25 bases sitting between them. The CDR3 loop spans 19 amino acids. CDR3 loop: CASSPGRRAAKHMNTEAFF. The CDR3 region has the DNA TGTGCCAGCAGCCCTGGGCGAAGGGCGGCAAAACACATGAACACTGAAGCTTTCTTT.

CDR3 amino acids: CAWSVGGKLFF. The DNA of the CDR3 is TGTGCCTGGAGTGTAGGGGGAAAACTGTTTTTT. This sequence joins TRBV30 and TRBJ1-4, with a weak D call TRBD1 (6 bases). The CDR3 is made up of 11 amino acids. V was clipped by 0 bases and J by 10 bases, with 6 bases between them. Germline assignment: CDR1 GTSNPN and CDR2 SVGIG (reference sequence).

By proportion, this clone is medium-sized. The chain recombines TRBV27 with TRBJ1-5; no clear D gene. This CDR3 has 12 amino acids. Per germline, CDR1 MNHEY and CDR2 SMNVEV (reference sequence). V was trimmed by 3 bases and J by 3 bases, leaving 3 bases between them. CDR3: CASSFHNQPQHF. The CDR3 bases are TGTGCCAGCAGTTTTCACAATCAGCCCCAGCATTTT.

This clone was seen once. V usage is TRBV19 and J usage is TRBJ2-1; the match to TRBD1 covers 7 bases. Germline V gives CDR1 LNHDA, CDR2 SQIVND (reference sequence). The CDR3 runs to 12 residues. The J segment lost 9 bases and the V segment lost 6 bases, leaving 5 bases of the junction unmatched. This CDR3 is CASRTGVGEQFF. The CDR3 nucleotides are TGTGCCAGTAGAACAGGGGTGGGTGAGCAGTTCTTC.

The chain uses TRBV5-5 and TRBJ1-1; tentatively, D is TRBD1 (5 bases). The CDR3 loop spans 17 amino acids. CDR1 SGHKS and CDR2 YYEKEE come from the germline V gene (reference sequence). Trimming removed 0 bases at V and 0 bases at J, with 15 bases between. CDR3: CASSLGGWQGVNTEAFF. DNA of the CDR3: TGTGCCAGCAGCTTGGGAGGTTGGCAGGGAGTGAACACTGAAGCTTTCTTT.

The chain employs TRBV19 and TRBJ2-7; D uncertain. Trimming removed 2 bases from V and 5 bases from J, with 19 bases in between. Germline values: CDR1 LNHDA, CDR2 SQIVND (reference sequence). The length of the CDR3 is 16 residues. The CDR3 DNA sequence: TGTGCCAGTAGTATATCTTCCTACTCAGGTCGGGACGAGCAGTACTTC. The encoded protein is CASSISSYSGRDEQYF.

The chain recombines TRBV7-2 with TRBJ2-1, with 12 bases matching TRBD2. Germline V gives CDR1 SGHTA, CDR2 FQGNSA. The V gene end was trimmed by 3 bases and the J gene end by 9 bases; junction bases not matched to a gene: 9. The CDR3 spans 16 residues. As DNA, the CDR3 is TGTGCCAGCAGCTTCCTAGCGGGAGGGCCTTTTGTTGAGCAGTTCTTC. Its translation: CASSFLAGGPFVEQFF.

The V and J genes are TRBV11-2 and TRBJ2-7, with 8 bases aligning to TRBD2. CDR1 is SGHAT, CDR2 FQNNGV, per germline. Trimming cost V 4 bases and J 2 bases; bases outside gene matches: 7. The CDR3 has 15 amino acids. As DNA, the CDR3 is TGTGCCAGCAGCTCAACTAGCGGTCTGGCCTACGAGCAGTACTTC. As protein: CASSSTSGLAYEQYF.

The V call is TRBV5-5, the J call TRBJ2-7, with 9 nucleotides matching TRBD1. With 4 bases clipped from V and 4 bases from J, the junction kept 6 bases outside the gene matches. This CDR3 spans 14 amino acids. CDR1 is SGHKS and CDR2 is YYEKEE in the germline V gene (reference sequence). The CDR3 reads CASSLPDRGYEQYF. The DNA for the CDR3 is TGTGCCAGCAGCCTACCGGACAGGGGTTACGAGCAGTACTTC.

This clone was observed a single time. The rearrangement joins TRBV19 to TRBJ2-7; unclear D gene. V was trimmed by 8 bases and J by 0 bases, leaving 14 bases between them. Looked up from germline, CDR1 is LNHDA and CDR2 is SQIVND (reference sequence). This CDR3 comprises 14 residues. The CDR3 loop is CASGSDDSSYEQYF. CDR3 sequence (DNA): TGTGCCAGTGGGTCTGACGATTCCTCCTACGAGCAGTACTTC.